This T cell receptor (beta chain) was observed in a study of T cell responses to AZD1222 COVID-19 vaccine. This clone was recorded a few times. Using immunoSEQ multiplex PCR, the repertoire was profiled, and TCRdb retains in-frame clones only, with some absent. This sample has 120,000 to 150,000 clones; approximately 94% occur once, and the top ten carry approximately 2%. Germline CDR1 reads SEHNR; CDR2 reads FQNEAQ (reference sequence). Trimming removed 5 bases at V and 2 bases at J, with 6 bases between. This CDR3 has 12 residues. This chain uses TRBV7-9 with TRBJ1-1, with D unresolved. The specimen comprised peripheral blood, sampled on day 0 of AZD1222 vaccination. The sequence derives from an adult in good health. This CDR3 is CASSPTNTEAFF. In nucleotides, the CDR3 is TGTGCCAGCAGCCCAACCAACACTGAAGCTTTCTTT.